The rows below give T cell receptor beta chains drawn from one sample of a study of blood T cell repertoires in COVID-19. The protocol was immunoSEQ multiplex PCR, while the TCRdb copy is restricted to in-frame clones and leaves out a portion. Among 200,000 or so clones, 85% to 90% were seen once, and the ten largest hold 0.75% to 0.9%. The sequencing input was peripheral blood. These receptor sequences come from a woman between 65 and 79 years old with acute or convalescent COVID-19. Both conserved end residues are trimmed from each CDR3. Fields, in order: CDR3 protein, D gene, J gene, V gene. D genes are given only for firm matches.

CDR3 protein: AIRSSGNVGELF
D gene: TRBD2
J gene: TRBJ2-2
V gene: TRBV10-3

CDR3 protein: ASSTGQAYNEQF
D gene: TRBD1
J gene: TRBJ2-1
V gene: TRBV6-2/TRBV6-3

CDR3 protein: ASSSDRSLTKQY
D gene: .
J gene: TRBJ2-7
V gene: TRBV7-2

CDR3 protein: ASSLVAGNSPLH
D gene: .
J gene: TRBJ1-6
V gene: TRBV7-2

CDR3 protein: ASSQDRVGTRGVNQPQH
D gene: TRBD1
J gene: TRBJ1-5
V gene: TRBV4-1

CDR3 protein: ASGLGGGRGTGELF
D gene: TRBD2
J gene: TRBJ2-2
V gene: TRBV12-5

CDR3 protein: ASTRQGDKNIQY
D gene: TRBD1
J gene: TRBJ2-4
V gene: TRBV19

CDR3 protein: ASSESRQGYTGELF
D gene: TRBD1
J gene: TRBJ2-2
V gene: TRBV25-1

CDR3 protein: ASSLRTGEGKNIQY
D gene: TRBD1
J gene: TRBJ2-4
V gene: TRBV3-1/TRBV3-2

CDR3 protein: ASSQARTSGSQETQY
D gene: TRBD2
J gene: TRBJ2-5
V gene: TRBV3-1/TRBV3-2

CDR3 protein: ASSLGTGGNSPLH
D gene: TRBD1
J gene: TRBJ1-6
V gene: TRBV5-1

CDR3 protein: ASRRGQPQH
D gene: .
J gene: TRBJ1-5
V gene: TRBV2

CDR3 protein: ASSDLQGANEKLF
D gene: TRBD1
J gene: TRBJ1-4
V gene: TRBV18

CDR3 protein: ASSQGGQTYYGYT
D gene: TRBD1
J gene: TRBJ1-2
V gene: TRBV3-1/TRBV3-2

CDR3 protein: ASSRGLAGGFNEQF
D gene: TRBD2
J gene: TRBJ2-1
V gene: TRBV5-1

CDR3 protein: ASRPTGFKSPLH
D gene: TRBD1
J gene: TRBJ1-6
V gene: TRBV28